This entry concerns a single TCR beta chain. What this receptor recognizes is not known. There are no base qualities to consult, and no much larger clone falls within one base. The source of the sample is a study of shared clonotypes between healthy human individuals (dated by TCRdb to about 2020). With regard to the full study: The cohort comprised a couple of women and a few men aged 18 to 49 years. Per donor, three plates each were used for CD4 naive and CD4 memory, two for CD8 naive, and one for CD8 memory. The study deeply sequenced blood TCR repertoires of several healthy adults to estimate repertoire size and the extent of clonotype sharing between individuals. To increase sequencing depth and limit assay-specific biases, TCR repertoire library preparation and sequencing were carried out by different laboratories using diverse techniques. Each donor's leukapheresis produced roughly between roughly 0.85 and 10 billion PBMCs.

TCR CDR3 regions were amplified from genomic DNA by multiplex PCR using the deep immunoSEQ assay. Genomic DNA extracted from each cell subset was distributed evenly over all wells of several immunoSEQ 96-well plates, and each plate served as one replicate. Each replicate PCR for sorted subsets received around 0.2 ug genomic DNA, equal to roughly 30,000 T cell genomes. Purified libraries were quantified with a Qubit 3.0 fluorometer, sized on a Bioanalyzer 2100, and re-quantified with the KAPA Library Quantification kit. Every immunoSEQ 96-well plate was sequenced on a dedicated single-read 150-cycle Illumina NextSeq 550 flow cell. The study's processing was this. The immunoSEQ output contained only junctional sequences without quality scores, so filtering could not match that applied to full-length reads. To assign V/J genes and CDR3, sequences were annotated against IMGT germline references using PyIR, a Python wrapper for IgBLAST v1.9. Reads with weak V/J assignments (E-value above 1e-6), missing CDR3, stop codons, out-of-frame junctions, or ambiguous translated residues were removed. A V3J clonotype was defined by an identical inferred V gene, J gene, and CDR3 amino acid sequence. Percentage overlap between repertoires was computed as shared unique clonotypes divided by the size of the smaller repertoire. RTK rarefaction, the Chao1 estimator, and Recon v2.1 estimates of unobserved clonotypes were used to assess repertoire richness. For all TCRbeta clonotypes obtained by the gDNA method from several donors, generation probabilities were computed with OLGA. TCRdb re-hosts the immuneACCESS table, in-frame sequences only. Its copies lack some clones; in the studies checked, an unresolved V gene accounts for under half of them, and the cause for the rest is not known. Clone size and V and J calls were adopted from that table, with D and trimming inferred from the DNA. The sample includes 2 million to 2.5 million clones, with approximately 95% observed a single time. The top ten clones comprise 0.39% of the sample.

The V and J ends are trimmed by 5 bases and 8 bases, leaving 21 bases between them. From the cysteine up to the phenylalanine, the CDR3 has a length of 15 residues. Just CDR3 DNA is preserved here, 45 bases in frame from base 1. CDR1 and CDR2, looked up from the germline V gene, are SGHTA and FQGNSA. On the study overall, not on this receptor specifically: Higher generation probabilities were observed for clonotypes shared by all four sorted-subset donors than for non-shared clonotypes. The genetic and exposure-history diversity represented was limited by the small number of donors. Sampling was restricted to blood, and TCR repertoires in tissue are likely to differ from TCR repertoires in blood. Larger estimated clonotype richness was generally found for naive subsets than for memory subsets. Pairwise subsampling indicated that sequencing depth was expected to affect the degree of clonotype sharing among donors. Sharing across several donors was observed for about 4.8% of naive CD4, over 3% of naive CD8, roughly 2.3% of memory CD4, and around 0.44% of memory CD8 clonotypes. Even with the large sequencing depth, rarefaction of the sorted-subset datasets indicated that sequencing was incomplete.

The donors were healthy, HIV-negative adults with no recently reported acute infections or vaccinations. Every donor was a Caucasian adult living in Nashville, Tennessee, USA. CD4+ T cells were enriched through magnetic negative selection, after which naive cells were positively selected on CD45RA and the remaining negative fraction served as the memory subset. After blood collection by leukapheresis, PBMCs were isolated using Ficoll-Histopaque density gradient centrifugation and then cryopreserved in the vapor phase of liquid nitrogen. Analytical flow cytometry was used to check the purity and quantity of every magnetically sorted T cell population. Each sorted fraction had its genomic DNA isolated and then quantified by UV absorbance on a Nanodrop 2000c.

Input material: naive CD4+ T cells from PBMCs. The cell subset or site label for this specimen denotes: CD45RA+ positively selected. The origin of this receptor is a man aged 18-30 years in good health. Some clones in this sample may be carry-over from other donors' samples. The rearrangement joined TRBV7-2 to TRBJ1-2, with the D gene not clear enough to name. In nucleotide form, the sequence is TGTGCCAGCAGCCGCGTCAGGCGGGGTGATCCCGGCTACACCTTC. It is translated as CASSRVRRGDPGYTF.